This passage covers 8 T cell receptor beta chains from one sample sequenced in a study of T cells in Graves' hyperthyroidism and ophthalmopathy. From RNA transcripts, TCR beta CDR3 regions were amplified. Using the HTBI primer set, a first-round RT-PCR was run on the TCR CDR3. TCRdb reanalysed the multiplex PCR reads using MiXCR and keeps one entry per CDR3 protein. The table lists over 300,000 distinct CDR3 sequences, approximately 13% of them singletons. Sequencing input: blood. The source of these receptors is a woman aged 55-70 years with Graves' hyperthyroidism.

CDR3 protein: CASGTSGNTGELFF. DNA for the CDR3: TGCGCCAGCGGGACTAGCGGGAACACCGGGGAGCTGTTTTTT. This sequence joins TRBV5-1 and TRBJ2-2, with TRBD2 identical over 11 bases. Germline assignment: CDR1 SGHRS and CDR2 YFSETQ. Unmatched junction bases numbered 0, after V lost 7 bases and J lost 1 base. CDR3 length: 14 residues.

The rearrangement links TRBV6-1 to TRBJ1-2; TRBD1 matches at 8 bases. The V segment lost 6 bases and the J segment 6 bases; nucleotides outside the gene matches: 6. Germline CDR1 reads MNHNS; CDR2 reads SASEGT. This CDR3 spans 13 amino acids. The CDR3 reads CASSSSGGDGYTF. CDR3 DNA: TGTGCCAGCAGCAGTTCAGGGGGCGATGGCTACACCTTC.

This clonotype appeared many times. The chain recombines TRBV2 with TRBJ2-1; 14 positions agree with TRBD2. The germline CDR1 and CDR2 sequences are SNHLY and FYNNEI. The CDR3 consists of 13 residues. Trimming at V came to 6 bases and at J to 8 bases, leaving 0 bases not matched to a gene. The CDR3 DNA reads TGTGCCAGCAGGACTAGCGGGGGGGATGAGCAGTTCTTC. Protein: CASRTSGGDEQFF. Based on the CDR3 plus reference TRBV2 and TRBJ2-1, the full variable domain is EPEVTQTPSHQVTQMGQEVILRCVPISNHLYFYWYRQILGQKVEFLVSFYNNEISEKSEIFDDQFSVERPDGSNFTLKIRSTKLEDSAMYFCASRTSGGDEQFFGPGTRLTVL.

This clonotype has at least ten counts. The rearrangement links TRBV6-1 to TRBJ2-5; the match to TRBD2 covers 9 bases. With 6 bases clipped from V and 5 bases from J, the junction kept 10 bases outside the gene matches. CDR1 and CDR2 from the germline V gene are MNHNS and SASEGT. The CDR3 loop spans 15 amino acids. The CDR3 region is CASRTRMGLAETQYF. As DNA, the CDR3 is TGTGCCAGCAGGACCCGAATGGGACTAGCTGAGACCCAGTACTTC.

At least ten counts were recorded for this clonotype. The DNA of the CDR3 is TGTGCCAGCAGCTTATGGCCGGGAGACCAAGAGACCCAGTACTTC. Residues: CASSLWPGDQETQYF. The chain employs TRBV7-9 and TRBJ2-5; tentative D call: TRBD2 (6 bases). Germline loops: CDR1 SEHNR, CDR2 FQNEAQ (reference sequence). V lost 2 bases, J lost 0 bases, and 10 bases lay in between. CDR3 size: 15 residues.

J is TRBJ2-1 and V is TRBV9; TRBD1 aligns across 7 bases. Trimming took 0 bases from V and 3 from J; bases not matched to a gene: 3. This CDR3 is built from 15 residues. The V gene's germline CDR1 is SGDLS and CDR2 YYNGEE. This chain's CDR3 is CASSVVPGGYNEQFF. CDR3 sequence (DNA): TGTGCCAGCAGCGTAGTCCCAGGGGGCTACAATGAGCAGTTCTTC.

This clonotype was seen repeatedly, ten times or more. V and J are TRBV6-2 or TRBV6-3 and TRBJ2-7; 11 nucleotides align to TRBD2. Germline lookup yields CDR1 MNHEY and CDR2 SVGEGT. Unmatched junction bases numbered 2, after V lost 3 bases and J lost 4 bases. The CDR3 has 14 residues. CDR3 sequence reads: CASSYLAGGYEQYF. Here the CDR3 DNA reads TGTGCCAGCAGTTATTTAGCGGGAGGGTACGAGCAGTACTTC.

This clonotype showed up many times. The chain has TRBV29-1 and TRBJ1-1, with unresolved D. Germline lookup yields CDR1 SQVTM and CDR2 ANQGSEA. V lost 3 bases and J lost 7, with 9 bases in between. The CDR3 has 11 residues. The CDR3 here is CSVDIGLEAFF. CDR3 DNA: TGCAGCGTTGATATCGGGCTTGAAGCTTTCTTT.